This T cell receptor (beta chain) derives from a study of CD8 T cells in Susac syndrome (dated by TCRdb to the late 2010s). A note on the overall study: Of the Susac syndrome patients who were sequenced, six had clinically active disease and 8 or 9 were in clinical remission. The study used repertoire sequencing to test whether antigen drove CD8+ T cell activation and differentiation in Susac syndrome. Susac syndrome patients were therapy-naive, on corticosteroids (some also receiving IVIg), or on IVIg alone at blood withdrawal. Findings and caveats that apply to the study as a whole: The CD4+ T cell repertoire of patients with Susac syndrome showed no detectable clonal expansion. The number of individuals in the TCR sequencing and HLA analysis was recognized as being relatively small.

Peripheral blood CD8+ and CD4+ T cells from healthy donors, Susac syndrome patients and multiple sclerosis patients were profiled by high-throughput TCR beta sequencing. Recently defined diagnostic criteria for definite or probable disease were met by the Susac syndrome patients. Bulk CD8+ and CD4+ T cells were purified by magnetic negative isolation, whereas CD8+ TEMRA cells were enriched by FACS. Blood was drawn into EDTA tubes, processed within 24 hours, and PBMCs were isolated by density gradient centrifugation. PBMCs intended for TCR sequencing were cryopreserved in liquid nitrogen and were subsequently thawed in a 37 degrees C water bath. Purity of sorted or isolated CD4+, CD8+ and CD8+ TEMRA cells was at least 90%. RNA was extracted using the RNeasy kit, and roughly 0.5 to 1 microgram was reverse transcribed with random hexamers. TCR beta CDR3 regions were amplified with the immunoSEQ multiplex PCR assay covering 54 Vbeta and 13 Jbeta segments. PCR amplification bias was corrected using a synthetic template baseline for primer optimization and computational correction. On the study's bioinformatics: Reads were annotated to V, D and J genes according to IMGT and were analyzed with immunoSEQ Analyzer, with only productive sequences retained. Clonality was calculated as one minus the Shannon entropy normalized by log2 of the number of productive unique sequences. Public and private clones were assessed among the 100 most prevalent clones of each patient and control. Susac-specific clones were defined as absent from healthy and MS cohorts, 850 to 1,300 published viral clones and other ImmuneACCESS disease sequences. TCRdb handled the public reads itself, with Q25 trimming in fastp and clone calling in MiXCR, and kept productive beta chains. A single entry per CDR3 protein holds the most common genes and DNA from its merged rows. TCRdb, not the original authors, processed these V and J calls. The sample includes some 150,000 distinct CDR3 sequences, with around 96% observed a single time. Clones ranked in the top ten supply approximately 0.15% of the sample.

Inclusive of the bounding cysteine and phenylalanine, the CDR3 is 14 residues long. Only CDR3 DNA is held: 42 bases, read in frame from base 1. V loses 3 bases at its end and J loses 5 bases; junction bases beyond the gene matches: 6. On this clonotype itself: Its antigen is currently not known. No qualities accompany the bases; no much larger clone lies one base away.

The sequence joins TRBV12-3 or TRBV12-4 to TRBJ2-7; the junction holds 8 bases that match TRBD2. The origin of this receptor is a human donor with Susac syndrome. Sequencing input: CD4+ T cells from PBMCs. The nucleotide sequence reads TGTGCCAGCAGTTTGTCGCGGGGGGCGAACGAGCAGTACTTC. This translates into CASSLSRGANEQYF.